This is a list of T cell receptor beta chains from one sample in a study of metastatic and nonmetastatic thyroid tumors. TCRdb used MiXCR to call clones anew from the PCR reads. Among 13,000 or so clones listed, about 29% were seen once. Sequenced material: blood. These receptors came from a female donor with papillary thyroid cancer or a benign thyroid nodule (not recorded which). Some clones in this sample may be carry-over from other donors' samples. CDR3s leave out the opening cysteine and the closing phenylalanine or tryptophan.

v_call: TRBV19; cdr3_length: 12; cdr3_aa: ASSIGGSNTEAF
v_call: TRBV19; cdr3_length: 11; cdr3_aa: ASSRGFQETQY
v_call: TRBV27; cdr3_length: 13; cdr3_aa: ASAPEFFTNTEAF
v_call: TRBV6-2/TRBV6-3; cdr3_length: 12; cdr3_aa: ASSSLGGLDEQY
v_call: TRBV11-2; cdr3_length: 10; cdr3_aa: ASSLSTYGYT
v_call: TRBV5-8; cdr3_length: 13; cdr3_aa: ASRSPYRGNQPQH
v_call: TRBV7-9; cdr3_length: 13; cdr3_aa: ASSLATGSGNTIY
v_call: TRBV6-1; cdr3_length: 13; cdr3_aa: ASSVGQGSTYTQY
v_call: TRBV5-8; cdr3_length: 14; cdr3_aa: ASSLGTGIRSNEQF
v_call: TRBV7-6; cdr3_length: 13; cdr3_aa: ASSLGGRQGYEQY
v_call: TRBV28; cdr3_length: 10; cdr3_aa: ASRKVRLEAF
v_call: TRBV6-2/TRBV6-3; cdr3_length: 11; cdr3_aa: ASSPQGPGEQY
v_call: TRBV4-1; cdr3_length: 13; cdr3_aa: ASSHPGGGRAEAF
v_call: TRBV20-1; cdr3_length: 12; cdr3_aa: SARGGEGFYEQY
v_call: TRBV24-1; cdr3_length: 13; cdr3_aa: ATRGVGGNTDTQY
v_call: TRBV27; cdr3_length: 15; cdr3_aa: ASSSGGGIYGGTEAF
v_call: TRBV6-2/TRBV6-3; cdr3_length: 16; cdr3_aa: ASSYRGTSGRPSYEQY
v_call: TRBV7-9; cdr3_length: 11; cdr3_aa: ASQAGSAGELF
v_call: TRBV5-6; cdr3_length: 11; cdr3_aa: ASSPAGPDTQY
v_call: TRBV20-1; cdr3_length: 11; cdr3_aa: SASVDSSYEQY
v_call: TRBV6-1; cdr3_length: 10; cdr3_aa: ASSPARGPQH
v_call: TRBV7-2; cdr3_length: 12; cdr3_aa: ASSLVEGTGELF
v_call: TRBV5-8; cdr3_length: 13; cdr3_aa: ASGSWGARNTEAF
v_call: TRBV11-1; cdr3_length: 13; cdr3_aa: ASSRLSGLYNEQF
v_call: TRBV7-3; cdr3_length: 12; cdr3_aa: ASSPAPDSYEQY
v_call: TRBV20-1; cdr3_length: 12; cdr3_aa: SAKTDYSNQPQH
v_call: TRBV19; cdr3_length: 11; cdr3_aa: ASNHRESTEAF
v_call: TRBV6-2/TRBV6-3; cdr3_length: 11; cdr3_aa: ASRGQSGTEAF
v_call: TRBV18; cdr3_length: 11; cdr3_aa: ASSPQPKEGAF
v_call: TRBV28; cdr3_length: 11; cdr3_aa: ASGQGLGNTIY
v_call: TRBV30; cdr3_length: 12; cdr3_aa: AWARGRLGYEQY
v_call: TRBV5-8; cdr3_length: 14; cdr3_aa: ASSLGRAGGNQPQH